The clone carrying this T cell receptor (beta chain) occurred a few times. This entry is derived from a study of T-cell memory formation after mild COVID-19. TCRdb called the 5' RACE reads again in MiXCR, with one record for every CDR3 protein. The table shows around 320,000 distinct CDR3 sequences, with 13% to 15% occurring only once. The germline V gene has CDR1 DFQATT and CDR2 SNEGSKA (reference sequence). The CDR3 contains 14 residues. V was cut by 2 bases and J by 6 bases, with 14 bases left in between. The origin of this receptor is a young man who had mild COVID-19 (a few samples of this study predate the infection). Cell type and time point are not known. The chain couples TRBV20-1 to TRBJ2-1, with TRBD1 as a possible D gene (5 bases). Sequenced: PBMCs or a T cell subset sorted from them (not recorded which). The CDR3 protein is CSARRFDSLNEQFF. In DNA, the CDR3 is TGCAGTGCTAGAAGATTCGACAGTCTCAATGAGCAGTTCTTC.